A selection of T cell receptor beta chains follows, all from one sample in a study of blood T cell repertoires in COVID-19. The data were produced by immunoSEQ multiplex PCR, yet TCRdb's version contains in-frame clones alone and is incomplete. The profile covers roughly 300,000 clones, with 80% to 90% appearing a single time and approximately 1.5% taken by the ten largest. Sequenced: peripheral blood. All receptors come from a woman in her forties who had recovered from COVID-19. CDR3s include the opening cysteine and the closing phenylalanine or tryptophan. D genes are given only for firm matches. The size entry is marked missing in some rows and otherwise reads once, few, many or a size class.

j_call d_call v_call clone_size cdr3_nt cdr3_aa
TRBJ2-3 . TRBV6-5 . TGTGCCAGCAGTTCCTACTCCGGTGGAGATACGCAGTATTTT CASSSYSGGDTQYF
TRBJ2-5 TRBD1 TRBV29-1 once TGCAGCGTTGAAGAGAGGGACAGGGGGCTTGTGGCACAAGAGACCCAGTACTTC CSVEERDRGLVAQETQYF
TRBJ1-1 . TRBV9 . TGTGCCAGCAGCGCCTGGTCCCACTCGAACACTGAAGCTTTCTTT CASSAWSHSNTEAFF
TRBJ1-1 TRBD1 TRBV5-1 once TGCGCCAGCAGCTCCCGAGGACAGGGGGCGACCACTGAAGCTTTCTTT CASSSRGQGATTEAFF
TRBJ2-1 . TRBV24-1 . TGTGCCACCAGTGATGTCTTACAGGGACCTGAGCAGTTCTTC CATSDVLQGPEQFF
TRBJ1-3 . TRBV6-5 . TGTGCCAGCAGTTACTCGGGCCCGGACTCTGGAAACACCATATATTTT CASSYSGPDSGNTIYF
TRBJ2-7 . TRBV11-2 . TGTGCCAGCAGCTTTAGCCGCTCCTACGAGCAGTACTTC CASSFSRSYEQYF
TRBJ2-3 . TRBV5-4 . TGTGCCAGCAGCTTGATGTGGGGCGGCACAGATACGCAGTATTTT CASSLMWGGTDTQYF
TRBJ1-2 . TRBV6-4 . TGTGCCAGCAGTCCCAACAGAATGGGTGGCTACACCTTC CASSPNRMGGYTF
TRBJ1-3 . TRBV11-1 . TGTGCCAGCAGCTTAGAACCTATTGGAAACACCATATATTTT CASSLEPIGNTIYF
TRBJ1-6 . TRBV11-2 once TGTGCCAGCAGCGCCCGACTGAGCTCCTATAATTCACCCCTCCACTTT CASSARLSSYNSPLHF
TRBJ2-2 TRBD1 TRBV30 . TGTGCCAAGGACAGGGCTGGCACCGGGGAGCTGTTTTTT CAKDRAGTGELFF
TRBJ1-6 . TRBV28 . TGTGCCAGCAGCCTCCCTCAGGGGAATAATTCACCCCTCCACTTT CASSLPQGNNSPLHF
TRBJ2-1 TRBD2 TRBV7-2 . TGTGCCAGCAGCTTAATGGGCGGGGGGGCCTACAATGAGCAGTTCTTC CASSLMGGGAYNEQFF
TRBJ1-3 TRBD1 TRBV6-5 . TGTGCCAGCAGTTCCGGGACAGGGCTAGGAAACACCATATATTTT CASSSGTGLGNTIYF
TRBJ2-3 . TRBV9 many TGTGCCAGCAGCGTAGATGGCAGATACACAGATACGCAGTATTTT CASSVDGRYTDTQYF
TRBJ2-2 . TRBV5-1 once TGCGCCAGCAGCGAGACAGACTCCCGCACCGGGGAGCTGTTTTTT CASSETDSRTGELFF
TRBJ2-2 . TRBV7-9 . TGTGCCAGCAGCCGGGACTTAAACACCGGGGAGCTGTTTTTT CASSRDLNTGELFF
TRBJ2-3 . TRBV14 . TGTGCCAGCAGCCAAGTGCTCGGGGGGCAAACTACGCAGTATTTT CASSQVLGGQTTQYF
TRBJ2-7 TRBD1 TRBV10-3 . TGTGCCATCAGTGGGGGACAGGGGTCCTACGAGCAGTACTTC CAISGGQGSYEQYF
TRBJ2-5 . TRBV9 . TGTGCCAGCAGCGACTCTCACAGGGCTGGAGAGACCCAGTACTTC CASSDSHRAGETQYF
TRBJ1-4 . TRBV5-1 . TGCGCCAGCAGTGCACAGGCAACTAATGAAAAACTGTTTTTT CASSAQATNEKLFF
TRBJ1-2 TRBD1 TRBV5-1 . TGCGCCAGCTCAAAGGACAGGGTCTACGGCTACACCTTC CASSKDRVYGYTF
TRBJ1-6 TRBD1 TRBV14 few TGTGCCAGCAGCCAAGATTTCTCGGACAGGGAAGTGTGGATCGGTAATTCACCCCTCCACTTT CASSQDFSDREVWIGNSPLHF
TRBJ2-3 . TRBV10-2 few TGCGCCAGCAGTGATGCAGGGATCACAGATACGCAGTATTTT CASSDAGITDTQYF
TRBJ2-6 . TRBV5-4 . TGTGCCAGCAGCCCGCAGGGCTCTGGGGCCAACGTCCTGACTTTC CASSPQGSGANVLTF
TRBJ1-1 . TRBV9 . TGTGCCAGCAGCCCTTCTGGGCTGAACACTGAAGCTTTCTTT CASSPSGLNTEAFF
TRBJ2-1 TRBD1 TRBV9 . TGTGCCAGCAGCGTAAGCGGGACAGGGGGTAGCCATGAGCAGTTCTTC CASSVSGTGGSHEQFF
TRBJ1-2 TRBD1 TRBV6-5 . TGTGCCAGCACCAAATATCAGGGGGCGCGTGGCTACACCTTC CASTKYQGARGYTF
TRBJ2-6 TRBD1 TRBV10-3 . TGTGCCATCAGGGGGGACAGGCTAGCATGGGCTGGGGCCAACGTCCTGACTTTC CAIRGDRLAWAGANVLTF
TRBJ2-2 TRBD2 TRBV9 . TGTGCCAGCAGCGTACCCGGCGGGGGGGCCATCGGGGAGCTGTTTTTT CASSVPGGGAIGELFF
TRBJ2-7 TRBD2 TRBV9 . TGTGCCAGCAGCGGAACCGCGGGGGGTATTGACGAGCAGTACTTC CASSGTAGGIDEQYF
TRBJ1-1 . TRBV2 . TGTGCCAGCAGGACGGACATTAACACTGAAGCTTTCTTT CASRTDINTEAFF
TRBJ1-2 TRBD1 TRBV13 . TGTGCCAGCAGCTTAGGCGGGGACAGAGCTAACTATGGCTACACCTTC CASSLGGDRANYGYTF
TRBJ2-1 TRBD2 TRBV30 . TGTGCCTGGAGGACTAGCGGGGGGCCCTACAATGAGCAGTTCTTC CAWRTSGGPYNEQFF
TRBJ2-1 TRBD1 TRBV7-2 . TGTGCCAGCAGTTTTGGGACAGGGATCGATGAGCAGTTCTTC CASSFGTGIDEQFF
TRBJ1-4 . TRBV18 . TGTGCCAGCTCACGAAGTGGAGCCGGGACTAATGAAAAACTGTTTTTT CASSRSGAGTNEKLFF
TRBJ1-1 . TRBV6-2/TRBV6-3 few TGTGCCAGCAGCCCGGACATAGAACAGATGAACACTGAAGCTTTCTTT CASSPDIEQMNTEAFF
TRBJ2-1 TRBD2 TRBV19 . TGTGCCAGTAGTATAGTTCCTAGCGGGGTTCGGAATGAGCAGTTCTTC CASSIVPSGVRNEQFF
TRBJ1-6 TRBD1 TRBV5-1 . TGCGCCAGCAGCATGTCACAGGGGTACTATAATTCACCCCTCCACTTT CASSMSQGYYNSPLHF
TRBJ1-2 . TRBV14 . TGTGCCAGCAGCAGACGAGGACAGCTAAACTATGGCTACACCTTC CASSRRGQLNYGYTF
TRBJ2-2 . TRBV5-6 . TGTGCCAGCAGCCCCACGGTCGGGTCGAACACCGGGGAGCTGTTTTTT CASSPTVGSNTGELFF
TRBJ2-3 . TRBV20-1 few TGCAGTGCCAGTAACCCGGGTCCGTCGAGGTATTTT CSASNPGPSRYF